The sequence of this T cell receptor beta chain was determined in a study of shared clonotypes between healthy human individuals. Whole-study results and caveats: Sampling covered blood only; tissue repertoires likely differ.

Profiling relied on immunoSEQ multiplex PCR, and the TCRdb table lists in-frame clones only, not all of them. The top ten clones hold about 0.41% of a sample with 2 million to 2.5 million clones, 80% to 95% of them seen once. This clone showed up just once. Its target is unknown. This CDR3 has 15 amino acids. Germline V lookup: CDR1 MDHEN, CDR2 SYDVKM. Germline trimming cut 6 bases from V and 6 bases from J; bases unmatched to any gene: 8. The sequenced sample consisted of naive CD4+ T cells from PBMCs. The subset denotes: CD45RA+ positively selected. The TCR sequence derives from a man younger than 30 in good health. Some clones in this sample may be carry-over from other donors' samples. J is TRBJ2-1 and V is TRBV28; the match to TRBD2 covers 10 bases. CDR3 sequence (DNA): TGTGCCAGCAGCCCCGGAGCGGGAGGGCTCAATGAGCAGTTCTTC. Translated, it gives CASSPGAGGLNEQFF. Looking up the rest from reference TRBV28 and TRBJ2-1 gives the full variable domain: DVKVTQSSRYLVKRTGEKVFLECVQDMDHENMFWYRQDPGLGLRLIYFSYDVKMKEKGDIPEGYSVSREKKERFSLILESASTNQTSMYLCASSPGAGGLNEQFFGPGTRLTVL.